This entry lists 11 T cell receptor beta chains sequenced from one sample in a study of cytomegalovirus exposure and HLA in healthy donors (dated by TCRdb to between 2016 and 2019). The library was obtained by the immunoSEQ multiplex PCR assay. For the multiplex PCR, a mixture combining 60 forward primers for TCR Vbeta segments and 13 reverse primers for TCR Jbeta segments was used. This immuneACCESS table, as held by TCRdb, lists in-frame sequences with V and J called but not all clones. Of the missing ones, under half trace to an unresolved V gene in checked studies; the others have no known cause. The table for this sample lists 150,000 to 200,000 clones; approximately 80% of them were counted only once. The top ten constitute 5% to 6% of the sample. Input material: PBMCs. The receptors shown here come from a woman under 40 in good health and CMV-seropositive.

The chain uses TRBV28 and TRBJ2-7, with 7 nucleotides matching TRBD2. The CDR3 has 16 amino acids. Germline CDR1 and CDR2: MDHEN and SYDVKM. The ends lost 3 bases at V and 5 bases at J; junction bases unmatched: 13. CDR3 in DNA: TGTGCCAGCAGTTTCTGGAGCGGGGTGGGCCAAGACGAGCAGTACTTC. It codes for CASSFWSGVGQDEQYF.

The J gene is TRBJ1-2, the V gene TRBV29-1; D gene ambiguous. Trimming removed 1 base at V and 5 bases at J, with 11 bases between. Looked up from germline, CDR1 is SQVTM and CDR2 is ANQGSEA. The CDR3 has 13 amino acids. The CDR3 nucleotides are TGCAGCGTTGAAGGAGGGTCCTTTTATGGCTACACCTTC. This sequence encodes CSVEGGSFYGYTF.

With regard to this clone: A read error may be the cause here, since a much bigger clone is one base away. The chain has TRBV7-9 and TRBJ1-2, with a possible D match to TRBD1 (5 bases). Germline-derived CDR1 and CDR2 are SEHNR and FQNEAQ (reference sequence). This CDR3 comprises 15 residues. The V and J ends lost 1 base and 0 bases respectively, with 9 bases between them. The CDR3: CASSLGAGPNYGYTF. The CDR3 DNA follows: TGTGCCAGCAGCTTAGGAGCAGGGCCTAACTATGGCTACACCTTC. The complete variable domain, with remaining parts taken from reference TRBV7-9 and TRBJ1-2, reads DTGVSQNPRHKITKRGQNVTFRCDPISEHNRLYWYRQTLGQGPEFLTYFQNEAQLEKSRLLSDRFSAERPKGSFSTLEIQRTEQGDSAMYLCASSLGAGPNYGYTFGSGTRLTVV.

The rearrangement links TRBV28 to TRBJ2-7, with unresolved D. V shed 4 bases and J shed 6 bases, with 13 bases lying between them. In germline, CDR1 is MDHEN, CDR2 SYDVKM. CDR3 length: 13 residues. CDR3 region: CASSSDLKGEQYF. The CDR3 nucleotides read TGTGCCAGCAGTTCAGACTTGAAAGGCGAGCAGTACTTC.

This clone appeared a single time. The V and J genes are TRBV5-1 and TRBJ1-1; TRBD1 is a possible D gene (5 bases). CDR1 SGHRS and CDR2 YFSETQ come from the germline V gene. The CDR3 runs to 17 residues. V lost 3 bases to trimming and J lost 0 bases, with 18 bases between them. DNA for the CDR3: TGCGCCAGCAGCTCGGGACTCCCCGTGGGCATGAACACTGAAGCTTTCTTT. As protein: CASSSGLPVGMNTEAFF.

A note on this clone: The germline gene is not matched at one end of the junction; a read error may be the cause. Additional DNA sequences in this sample encode the identical CDR3. The CDR3 spells CASTSGAGLSYNEQFF. As DNA, the CDR3 is TGTGCCAGCACCTCAGGAGCGGGGCTCTCCTATAATGAGCAGTTCTTC. This sequence joins TRBV6-6 and TRBJ2-1; 7 bases align to TRBD2. The length of the CDR3 is 16 residues. The germline V gene has CDR1 MNHNY and CDR2 SVGAGI (reference sequence).

The genes are TRBV11-2 and TRBJ2-1; perhaps TRBD2 as D (5 bases). Trimming stripped 5 bases from V and 7 bases from J, with 9 bases between. Per the germline V gene, CDR1 is SGHAT and CDR2 is FQNNGV. The CDR3 runs 12 residues. The CDR3: CASSPGGNEQFF. Here the CDR3 DNA reads TGTGCCAGCAGCCCCGGAGGTAATGAGCAGTTCTTC.

The rearrangement uses TRBV4-1 and TRBJ2-5; unclear D gene. Trimming shortened V by 1 base and J by 3 bases, and 9 bases separated the two germline ends. The germline V gene has CDR1 MGHRA and CDR2 YSYEKL. The CDR3 extends over 14 amino acids. CDR3 loop: CASSQVRNKETQYF. CDR3 sequence (DNA): TGCGCCAGCAGCCAAGTGCGAAATAAAGAGACCCAGTACTTC.

The table lists this clone with a few counts. The rearrangement uses TRBV5-1 and TRBJ1-1; TRBD1 might be the D (6 bases). V was clipped by 4 bases and J by 6 bases, with 10 bases between them. The CDR3 sequence is 12 residues long. Germline loops: CDR1 SGHRS, CDR2 YFSETQ. The CDR3 reads CASSITGSEAFF. CDR3 sequence (DNA): TGCGCCAGCAGCATTACAGGGTCTGAAGCTTTCTTT.

V usage is TRBV10-3 and J usage is TRBJ1-5; possibly TRBD1 for D (6 bases). In germline, CDR1 is ENHRY, CDR2 SYGVKD. The V end lost 11 bases, the J end lost 1 base, and 12 bases lay between the germline ends. This CDR3 is built from 13 residues. CDR3 amino acids: CAAHRESNQPQHF. CDR3 nucleotide sequence: TGTGCCGCACACAGGGAAAGCAATCAGCCCCAGCATTTT.

This clone has only one observation. The chain couples TRBV7-9 to TRBJ2-1, with 7 bases aligning to TRBD2. The CDR3 is 16 residues long. Germline CDR1 and CDR2: SEHNR and FQNEAQ (reference sequence). Germline trimming cut 1 base from V and 2 bases from J; bases unmatched to any gene: 5. The CDR3: CASSLGRSGAYNEQFF. DNA of the CDR3: TGTGCCAGCAGCTTAGGTAGAAGCGGGGCCTACAATGAGCAGTTCTTC.